This T cell receptor beta chain came from a study of T cell repertoires in cytomegalovirus infection. Study information: A matching HLA type, together with CMV infection, was signaled by public TCR beta signatures. Overall study findings and caveats: In two of eight donors, the top clonotype was HLA-C-restricted CMV-specific. Public TCR beta family frequency separated CMV-and-HLA carriers, including in an independent cohort.

TCRdb analysed the reads with MiXCR anew, one entry per CDR3 protein. The data contain about 920,000 distinct CDR3 sequences, approximately 32% of them singletons. The V and J ends lost 4 bases and 4 bases respectively, with 13 bases between them. The CDR3 spans 15 residues. Germline loops: CDR1 SGHTA, CDR2 FQGNSA. This clonotype was counted at least ten times. Its matching antigen is unknown. The sequence derives from a human donor in good health (CMV status not recorded). Some clones in this sample may be carry-over from other donors' samples. The chain employs TRBV7-2 and TRBJ2-2; D not resolved. Sequencing was performed on cultured CD8+ T cells from PBMCs, taken from culture after CMV antigen stimulation. In DNA, the CDR3 is TGTGCCAGCAGCTACCCTATAATCGGCACCGGGGAGCTGTTTTTT. This translates into CASSYPIIGTGELFF.